This T cell receptor (beta chain) was sequenced in a study of shared clonotypes between healthy human individuals. Study-wide points: Among a few donors, roughly 5% of naive CD4 clonotypes were found in common.

The CDR3 has 14 amino acids. V gave up 1 base and J gave up 2 bases, with 9 bases separating them. From germline, CDR1 is SEHNR and CDR2 FQNEAQ (reference sequence). This clone has only one observation. The antigen is undetermined. Sequenced by immunoSEQ multiplex PCR; TCRdb stores in-frame clones only, minus some. The profile shows a few million clones, just over 90% of them singletons. Only CD45RO-negative cells positively selected for CCR7 counted as naive CD8 cells, so terminally differentiated effector memory CD45RA+ cells were excluded. Sequencing used naive CD8+ T cells from PBMCs. The rearrangement links TRBV7-9 to TRBJ2-7; D is uncertain. The TCR was taken from a young man in good health. Some clones in this sample may be carry-over from other donors' samples. CDR3 coding DNA: TGTGCCAGCAGCTTAGTATGGTCCCCCTACGAGCAGTACTTC. Translation gives CASSLVWSPYEQYF. The full variable domain, in which reference TRBV7-9 and TRBJ2-7 provide the parts outside the CDR3, is DTGVSQNPRHKITKRGQNVTFRCDPISEHNRLYWYRQTLGQGPEFLTYFQNEAQLEKSRLLSDRFSAERPKGSFSTLEIQRTEQGDSAMYLCASSLVWSPYEQYFGPGTRLTVT.